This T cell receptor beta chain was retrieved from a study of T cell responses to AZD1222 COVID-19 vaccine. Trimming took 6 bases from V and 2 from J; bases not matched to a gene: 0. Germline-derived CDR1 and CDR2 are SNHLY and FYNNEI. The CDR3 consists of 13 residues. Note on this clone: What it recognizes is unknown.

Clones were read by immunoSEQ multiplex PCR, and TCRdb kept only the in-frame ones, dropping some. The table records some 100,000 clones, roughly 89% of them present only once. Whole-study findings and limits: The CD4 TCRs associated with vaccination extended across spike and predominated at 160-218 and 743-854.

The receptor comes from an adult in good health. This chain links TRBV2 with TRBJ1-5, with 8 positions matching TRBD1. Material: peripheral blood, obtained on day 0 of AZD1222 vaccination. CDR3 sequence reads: CASRQGGNQPQHF. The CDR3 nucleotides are TGTGCCAGCAGACAGGGGGGCAATCAGCCCCAGCATTTT.